This T cell receptor beta chain was recovered during a study of radiotherapy plus CTLA-4 blockade in lung cancer. CDR3 size: 15 residues. Trimming left V 1 base short and J 8 bases short, with 15 bases between. The germline gives CDR1 SGHVS, CDR2 FQNEAQ. About this clone: Its antigen is unidentified.

Findings of the study overall: Increased serum interferon-beta after radiation also reportedly predicted response strongly.

Clones were read by immunoSEQ multiplex PCR, and TCRdb kept only the in-frame ones, dropping some. Of more than 80,000 clones in the sample, roughly 84% were seen once. This sequence joins TRBV7-8 and TRBJ1-5; no clear D gene. The starting material was peripheral blood, obtained from a patient treated with radiotherapy plus ipilimumab. This sequence originates from a human donor with non-small cell lung cancer that progressed on radiotherapy plus ipilimumab. Some clones in this sample may be carry-over from other donors' samples. CDR3 loop: CASSLESLVGEPQHF. CDR3 sequence (DNA): TGTGCCAGCAGCTTAGAGTCCTTAGTTGGGGAGCCCCAGCATTTT.